One sample yielded the 27 T cell receptor beta chains listed below, sequenced in a study of blood T cell repertoires in COVID-19. Only in-frame clones appear in the TCRdb table, and some are missing; sequencing was by immunoSEQ multiplex PCR. This table has more than 120,000 clones, about 92% appearing once. Sequencing used peripheral blood. The receptor source for this set is a human donor in a cohort sampled during active COVID-19.

V usage is TRBV11-3 and J usage is TRBJ1-6, with TRBD1 matching 8 bases. After removal of 5 bases from V and 10 bases from J, the junction contained 7 bases not matched to a gene. The germline gives CDR1 SGHNT, CDR2 YENEEA. The CDR3 has 14 residues. CDR3: CASSDRGDVSPLHF. The CDR3, as DNA: TGTGCCAGCAGCGACAGGGGAGATGTCTCACCCCTCCACTTT.

The CDR3 sequence: CASSPTPGLPLYEQYF. CDR3 in DNA: TGTGCCAGCAGCCCTACCCCGGGACTCCCGTTGTACGAGCAGTACTTC. The chain links TRBV9 to TRBJ2-7, with D possibly being TRBD2 (6 bases). Germline CDR1 is SGDLS and CDR2 is YYNGEE. The CDR3 extends over 16 amino acids. With 4 bases removed from V and 4 bases from J, the gap between germline ends came to 21 bases.

The chain employs TRBV24-1 and TRBJ2-3, with 14 bases that match TRBD2. This CDR3 has 15 residues. CDR1 and CDR2 (germline): KGHDR, SFDVKD. V shed 3 bases, J shed 12 bases, and the junction held 7 bases outside the gene matches. The CDR3 region is CATSDPSGTSGRQYF. CDR3 nucleotide sequence: TGTGCCACCAGTGATCCCTCGGGGACTAGCGGGAGACAGTATTTT.

In its sample, this clone was seen a few times. The J gene is TRBJ2-5, the V gene TRBV27; 10 bases match TRBD2. J lost 9 bases, V lost 10 bases, and 14 bases had no gene match. Germline V gene data show CDR1 as MNHEY and CDR2 as SMNVEV (reference sequence). This CDR3 is 14 amino acids long. CDR3 in amino acids: CATGASGGSGAQYF. The CDR3 coding sequence is TGTGCCACTGGGGCTAGCGGGGGATCGGGGGCCCAGTACTTC.

V is TRBV9 and J is TRBJ2-3, with 10 positions matching TRBD2. Looked up from germline, CDR1 is SGDLS and CDR2 is YYNGEE. Trimming removed 0 bases from V and 6 bases from J; junction bases left unmatched: 7. This CDR3 contains 16 residues. CDR3 region: CASSVGVAGGEDTQYF. The CDR3 coding sequence is TGTGCCAGCAGCGTAGGGGTAGCGGGGGGTGAGGATACGCAGTATTTT. The whole variable domain, remainder taken from reference TRBV9 and TRBJ2-3, is DSGVTQTPKHLITATGQRVTLRCSPRSGDLSVYWYQQSLDQGLQFLIQYYNGEERAKGNILERFSAQQFPDLHSELNLSSLELGDSALYFCASSVGVAGGEDTQYFGPGTRLTVL.

J is TRBJ2-7 and V is TRBV7-2, with D possibly TRBD2 on 7 matching bases. CDR1 and CDR2 (germline): SGHTA, FQGNSA. Trimming left V 8 bases short and J 3 bases short, with 23 bases between. This CDR3 region has 16 residues. The CDR3 DNA reads TGTGCCAGCGTAAACAAGGGGAGGGGGAACTTCTACGAGCAGTACTTC. Protein product: CASVNKGRGNFYEQYF.

The CDR3 DNA is TGTGCCACCAGCAGGGACAGGGCTGATGGCTACACCTTC. The encoded protein is CATSRDRADGYTF. The V gene is TRBV15, the J gene TRBJ1-2; the match to TRBD1 covers 8 bases. Germline V gene lookup returns CDR1 LNHNV and CDR2 YYDKDF (reference sequence). The CDR3 is 13 residues long. Trimming removed 3 bases from V and 6 bases from J; junction bases left unmatched: 3. Full variable domain (remainder filled in from reference TRBV15 and TRBJ1-2): DAMVIQNPRYQVTQFGKPVTLSCSQTLNHNVMYWYQQKSSQAPKLLFHYYDKDFNNEADTPDNFQSRRPNTSFCFLDIRSPGLGDTAMYLCATSRDRADGYTFGSGTRLTVV.

The chain combines TRBV11-2 with TRBJ1-1; tentative D call: TRBD1 (5 bases). Germline V lookup: CDR1 SGHAT, CDR2 FQNNGV. V was clipped by 2 bases and J by 3 bases, with 7 bases between them. This CDR3 spans 13 amino acids. This CDR3 reads CASSLKGDTEAFF. As DNA, the CDR3 is TGTGCCAGCAGCTTAAAAGGGGACACTGAAGCTTTCTTT.

The V call is TRBV7-2, the J call TRBJ1-2, with D perhaps matching TRBD1 (6 bases). CDR3 length equals 15 residues. Germline lookup yields CDR1 SGHTA and CDR2 FQGNSA. V shed 0 bases and J shed 4 bases, with 12 bases lying between them. For the CDR3, the DNA is TGTGCCAGCAGCTTAGCGGGGGGGCTCGGCTATGGCTACACCTTC. Translating gives CASSLAGGLGYGYTF. The full variable domain, its missing parts supplied by reference TRBV7-2 and TRBJ1-2, is GAGVSQSPSNKVTEKGKDVELRCDPISGHTALYWYRQSLGQGLEFLIYFQGNSAPDKSGLPSDRFSAERTGGSVSTLTIQRTQQEDSAVYLCASSLAGGLGYGYTFGSGTRLTVV.

This clone was seen a few times. The chain is built from TRBV6-5 and TRBJ1-1; 8 bases agree with TRBD1. Germline V CDR1 and CDR2: MNHEY, SVGAGI. The CDR3 is 14 amino acids. V lost 10 bases and J lost 0; bases outside the gene matches: 7. The DNA of the CDR3 is TGTGCCACCCAGAGGACAGGGTTGAACACTGAAGCTTTCTTT. This translates into CATQRTGLNTEAFF.

With regard to this clone: The junction departs from the called germline gene at one end, perhaps through a read error. The chain joins TRBV6-2 or TRBV6-3 to TRBJ2-5; D may be TRBD1 (6 bases). Germline CDR1 reads MNHEY; CDR2 reads SVGEGT. CDR3 length equals 15 residues. CDR3 nucleotide sequence: TGTGCCAGCAGCTACTCTCTAGGGGGATCGGAGACCCAGTACTTC. Its translation: CASSYSLGGSETQYF.

This rearrangement joins TRBV28 to TRBJ1-5; maybe TRBD1 (5 bases). The CDR3 has 12 amino acids. V was trimmed by 10 bases and J by 7 bases, leaving 14 bases between them. Germline V gene lookup returns CDR1 MDHEN and CDR2 SYDVKM. CDR3 amino acids: CATRQGRQPQHF. The CDR3 bases are TGTGCCACCAGGCAGGGTCGCCAGCCCCAGCATTTT.

This clone was observed a single time. The V and J genes are TRBV5-4 and TRBJ1-5; D is unclear. Trimming stripped 4 bases from V and 7 bases from J, with 12 bases between. Germline assignment: CDR1 SGHNT and CDR2 YYREEE (reference sequence). CDR3 length equals 13 residues. The CDR3 reads CASSLGRGQPQHF. In DNA, the CDR3 is TGTGCCAGCAGCCTAGGAAGAGGGCAGCCCCAGCATTTT.

J is TRBJ1-3 and V is TRBV9; TRBD1 agrees at 8 bases. This CDR3 has 16 residues. CDR1 SGDLS and CDR2 YYNGEE come from the germline V gene. The trim removed 4 bases at V and 2 bases at J, leaving 8 bases unmatched. In DNA form, the CDR3 reads TGTGCCAGCAGCTATTCGTCGGGACAGGCTGGAAACACCATATATTTT. Its translation: CASSYSSGQAGNTIYF.

This chain links TRBV6-5 with TRBJ2-7; tentative D call: TRBD2 (7 bases). Germline CDR1 reads MNHEY; CDR2 reads SVGAGI. The V end lost 7 bases, the J end lost 5 bases, and 18 bases lay between the germline ends. CDR3 length: 14 amino acids. CDR3 region: CASNLRGGQDEQYF. CDR3 bases: TGTGCCAGCAACCTAAGGGGGGGGCAGGACGAGCAGTACTTC.

The gene calls are TRBV5-6 and TRBJ1-5; D is perhaps TRBD1 (5 bases). Germline assignment: CDR1 SGHDT and CDR2 YYEEEE. Trimming took off 4 bases at V and 1 base at J, with 21 bases between the two ends. The CDR3 has 18 residues. CDR3 nucleotide sequence: TGTGCCAGCAGCACACCCAGGGAAACCCGGGGGAGCAATCAGCCCCAGCATTTT. Encoded protein: CASSTPRETRGSNQPQHF.

This chain links TRBV10-3 with TRBJ2-5; maybe TRBD1 (5 bases). CDR3 size: 14 residues. In germline, CDR1 is ENHRY, CDR2 SYGVKD. V was pared by 10 bases and J by 2 bases, with 17 bases between. CDR3 region: CATKTTGSQETQYF. The DNA of the CDR3 is TGTGCCACAAAAACTACAGGTTCTCAAGAGACCCAGTACTTC.

The chain carries TRBV6-6 and TRBJ1-1, with D perhaps TRBD1 (6 bases). Germline CDR1 reads MNHNY; CDR2 reads SVGAGI (reference sequence). Trimming removed 2 bases from V and 5 bases from J, with 15 bases in between. This CDR3 is 15 amino acids long. The CDR3 nucleotides read TGTGCCAGCAGTTACCCCCAAGGGGGGGGGACTGAAGCTTTCTTT. This encodes CASSYPQGGGTEAFF.

The chain recombines TRBV19 with TRBJ1-1; 7 bases map to TRBD1. In germline, CDR1 is LNHDA, CDR2 SQIVND (reference sequence). The CDR3 totals 13 residues. The V segment lost 5 bases and the J segment 5 bases; nucleotides outside the gene matches: 5. This CDR3 reads CASSFQGGTEAFF. The CDR3 DNA follows: TGTGCCAGTAGTTTCCAGGGGGGAACTGAAGCTTTCTTT.

The chain is built from TRBV12-3 or TRBV12-4 and TRBJ1-1, with D unclear. The CDR3 totals 13 residues. The V and J ends lost 2 bases and 10 bases respectively, with 14 bases between them. Written as DNA, the CDR3 is TGTGCCAGCAGTTTATCGGAGGGAAATCGAGCTTTCTTT. Its translation is CASSLSEGNRAFF.

The V and J genes are TRBV7-2 and TRBJ2-1; 7 bases align to TRBD2. J gave up 5 bases and V 0 bases, and 4 bases lay outside the gene matches. Germline CDR1 reads SGHTA; CDR2 reads FQGNSA. The length of the CDR3 is 15 residues. The DNA of the CDR3 is TGTGCCAGCAGCTTAGCCGGGACTATGAACAATGAGCAGTTCTTC. This gives the protein CASSLAGTMNNEQFF.

This chain uses TRBV27 with TRBJ2-7; a weak D match, TRBD2 (5 bases). The germline gives CDR1 MNHEY, CDR2 SMNVEV (reference sequence). V shed 5 bases and J shed 3 bases, with 23 bases lying between them. The CDR3 totals 17 residues. CDR3 DNA sequence: TGTGCCAGCAGTCTAAACCCTCTAGGAGCGGAGCTCTACGAGCAGTACTTC. Translation gives CASSLNPLGAELYEQYF.

The chain couples TRBV20-1 to TRBJ2-7; D might be TRBD2 (7 bases). V lost 3 bases and J 2 bases, leaving 20 bases between the germline ends. Germline V gives CDR1 DFQATT, CDR2 SNEGSKA (reference sequence). This CDR3 contains 16 residues. CDR3 sequence reads: CSASRSTGGPTYEQYF. The DNA of the CDR3 is TGCAGTGCTAGTCGTTCCACGGGGGGCCCGACCTACGAGCAGTACTTC.

This rearrangement joins TRBV6-5 to TRBJ1-1; 7 nucleotides agree with TRBD1. This CDR3 region has 14 residues. Germline CDR1 is MNHEY and CDR2 is SVGAGI. Trimming at V came to 4 bases and at J to 1 base, leaving 3 bases not matched to a gene. Written as DNA, the CDR3 is TGTGCCAGCAGTTCAGGACAGGAGAACACTGAAGCTTTCTTT. It yields the protein CASSSGQENTEAFF.

CDR3 sequence reads: CASSVAPIGQPQHF. The CDR3 DNA follows: TGTGCCAGCAGCGTAGCCCCGATCGGTCAGCCCCAGCATTTT. V gene TRBV9 combines with J gene TRBJ1-5; no clear D gene. The CDR3 extends over 14 amino acids. Germline assignment: CDR1 SGDLS and CDR2 YYNGEE. Trimming took off 0 bases at V and 6 bases at J, with 10 bases between the two ends.

This chain uses TRBV5-8 with TRBJ1-1; D not certain. The CDR3 has 15 residues. The V gene lost 0 bases and the J gene lost 2 bases, with 11 bases spanning the gap. Germline V gene sequence: CDR1 SGHTS, CDR2 YDEGEE. The CDR3 region has the DNA TGTGCCAGCAGCTTGGTCTGGGAGAAAAACACTGAAGCTTTCTTT. Translated: CASSLVWEKNTEAFF.

This clone came up a few times. The chain has TRBV19 and TRBJ1-5; 10 nucleotides line up with TRBD1. CDR3 size: 14 residues. J gave up 5 bases and V 5 bases, and 3 bases lay outside the gene matches. CDR1 LNHDA and CDR2 SQIVND come from the germline V gene (reference sequence). The DNA of the CDR3 is TGTGCCAGTAGTGCGACAGGGGGCCATCAGCCCCAGCATTTT. Its protein is CASSATGGHQPQHF.